This TCR beta chain is from a study of T cells in Graves' hyperthyroidism and ophthalmopathy. Study observations and caveats: Blood samples included most of the expanded thyroid clonotypes exceeding 0.001.

RNA transcripts were the template for amplifying TCR beta CDR3 regions. First-round RT-PCR of the TCR CDR3 relied on the HTBI primer set. TCRdb fed the multiplex PCR reads into MiXCR, producing one record per CDR3 protein. This table has about 200,000 distinct CDR3 sequences, about 18% appearing once. This CDR3 comprises 14 residues. V gave up 10 bases and J gave up 0 bases; unmatched junction bases: 9. Germline values: CDR1 MNHNS, CDR2 SASEGT. At least ten counts were recorded for this clonotype. What it recognizes is unknown. A patient was excluded if there was uncontrolled infection, other autoimmune disease, pregnancy or lactation.

Sequencing was performed on blood. V gene TRBV6-1 combines with J gene TRBJ2-7; TRBD2 matches 7 bases. The TCR originated in a man aged 40-55 years with Graves' hyperthyroidism. In DNA form, the CDR3 reads TGTGCCACCAAAAGACTAGCCAGCTCCTACGAGCAGTACTTC. It yields the protein CATKRLASSYEQYF.